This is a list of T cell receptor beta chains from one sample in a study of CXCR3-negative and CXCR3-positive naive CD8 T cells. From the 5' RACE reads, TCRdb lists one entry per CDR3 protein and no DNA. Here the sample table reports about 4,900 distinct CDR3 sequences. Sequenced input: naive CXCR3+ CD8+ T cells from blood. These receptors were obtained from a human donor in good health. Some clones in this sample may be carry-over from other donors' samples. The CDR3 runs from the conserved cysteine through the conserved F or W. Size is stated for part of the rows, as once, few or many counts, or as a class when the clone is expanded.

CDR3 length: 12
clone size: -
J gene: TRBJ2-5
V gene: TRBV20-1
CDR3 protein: CSASLYQETQYF

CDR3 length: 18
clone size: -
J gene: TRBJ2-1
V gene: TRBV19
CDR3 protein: CASRQINPTDSSYNEQFF

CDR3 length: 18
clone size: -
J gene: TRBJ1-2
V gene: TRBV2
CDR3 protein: CASSDDFTSSLTGYGYTF

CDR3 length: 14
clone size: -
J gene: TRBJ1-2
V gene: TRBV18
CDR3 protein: CASSLASTNYGYTF

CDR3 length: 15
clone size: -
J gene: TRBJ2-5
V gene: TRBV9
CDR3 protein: CASSPWDRASETQYF

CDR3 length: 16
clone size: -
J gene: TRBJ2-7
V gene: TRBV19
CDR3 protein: CASSMRADRSAYEQYF

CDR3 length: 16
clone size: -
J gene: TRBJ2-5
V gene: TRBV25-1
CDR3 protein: CASSEVDLGNPETQYF

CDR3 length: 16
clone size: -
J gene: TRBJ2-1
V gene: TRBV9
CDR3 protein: CASSVDPSGGYNEQFF

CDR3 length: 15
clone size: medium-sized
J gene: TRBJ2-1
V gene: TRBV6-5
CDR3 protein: CASSYGTGPYNEQFF

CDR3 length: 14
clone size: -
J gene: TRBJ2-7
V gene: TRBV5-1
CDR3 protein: CASSRTSGSREQYF

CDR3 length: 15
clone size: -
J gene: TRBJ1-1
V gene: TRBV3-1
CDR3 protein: CASSQDSTPGMWAFF

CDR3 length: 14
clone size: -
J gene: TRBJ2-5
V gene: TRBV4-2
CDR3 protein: CASSQESLQETQYF

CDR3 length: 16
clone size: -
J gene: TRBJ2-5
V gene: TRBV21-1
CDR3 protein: CASSKVGGRIVETQYF

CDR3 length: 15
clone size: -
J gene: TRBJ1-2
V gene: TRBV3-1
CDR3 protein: CASSQVETGPLGYTF

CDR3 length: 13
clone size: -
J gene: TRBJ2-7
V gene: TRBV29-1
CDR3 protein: CSVVTGSFYEQYF

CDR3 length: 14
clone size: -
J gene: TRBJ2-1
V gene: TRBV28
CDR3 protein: CASSLRDGYNEQFF

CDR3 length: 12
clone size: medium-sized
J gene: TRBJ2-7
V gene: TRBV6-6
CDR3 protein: CASSYIRDEQYF

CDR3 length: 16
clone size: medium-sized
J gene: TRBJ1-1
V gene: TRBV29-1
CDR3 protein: CSVDGEIGGRGLEAFF

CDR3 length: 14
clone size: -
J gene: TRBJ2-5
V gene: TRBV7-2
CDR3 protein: CASSYDRLQETQYF

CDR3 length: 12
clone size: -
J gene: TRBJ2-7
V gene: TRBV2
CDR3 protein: CASPKGGDEQYF

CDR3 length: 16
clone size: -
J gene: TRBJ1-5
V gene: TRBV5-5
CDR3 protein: CASSVWDGEINQPQHF

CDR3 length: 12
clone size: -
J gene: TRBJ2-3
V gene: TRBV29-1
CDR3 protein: CSVDKTPYTQYF

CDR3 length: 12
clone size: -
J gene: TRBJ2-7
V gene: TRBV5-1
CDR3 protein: CASSLYGYEQYF

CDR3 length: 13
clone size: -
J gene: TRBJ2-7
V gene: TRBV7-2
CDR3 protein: CASSLVPGREQYF

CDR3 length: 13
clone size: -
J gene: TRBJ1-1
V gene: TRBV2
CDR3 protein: CASSDEGTTEAFF

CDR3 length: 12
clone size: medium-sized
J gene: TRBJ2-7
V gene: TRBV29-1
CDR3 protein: CSAVYGGYEQYF

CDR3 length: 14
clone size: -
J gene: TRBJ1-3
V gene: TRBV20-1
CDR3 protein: CSARDPISGNTIYF

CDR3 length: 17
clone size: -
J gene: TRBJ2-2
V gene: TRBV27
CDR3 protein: CASSFRPGTGVGGELFF

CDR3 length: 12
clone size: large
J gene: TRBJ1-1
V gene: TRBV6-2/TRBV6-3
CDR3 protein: CASRPLNTEAFF

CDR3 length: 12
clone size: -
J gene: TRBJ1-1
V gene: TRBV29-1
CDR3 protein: CSAGSLNTEAFF

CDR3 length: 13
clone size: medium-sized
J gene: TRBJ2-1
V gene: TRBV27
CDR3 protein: CASSLVGGNEQFF

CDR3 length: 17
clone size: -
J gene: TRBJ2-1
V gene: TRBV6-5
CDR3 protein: CASSYSAVSRAGNEQFF

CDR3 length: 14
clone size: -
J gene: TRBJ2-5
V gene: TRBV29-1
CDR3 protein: CSVPEGNSPATQYF

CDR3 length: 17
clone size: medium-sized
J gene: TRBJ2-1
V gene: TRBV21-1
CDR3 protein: CASSKALGGPPYNEQFF

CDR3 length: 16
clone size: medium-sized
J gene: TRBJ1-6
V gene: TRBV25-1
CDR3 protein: CASSESTGGYSSPLHF

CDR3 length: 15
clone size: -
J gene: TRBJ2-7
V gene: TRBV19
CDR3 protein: CASSIEPGAAYEQYF

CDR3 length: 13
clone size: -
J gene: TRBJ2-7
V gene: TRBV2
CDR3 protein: CPSIYSSNYEQYF

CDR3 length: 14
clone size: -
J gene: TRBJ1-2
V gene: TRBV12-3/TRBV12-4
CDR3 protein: CASTLGTGVYGYTF

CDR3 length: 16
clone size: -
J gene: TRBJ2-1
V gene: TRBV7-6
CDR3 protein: CASSLTSGSREPEQFF

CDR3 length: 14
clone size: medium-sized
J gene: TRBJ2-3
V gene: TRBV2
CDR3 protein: CARHSGLRMDTQYF

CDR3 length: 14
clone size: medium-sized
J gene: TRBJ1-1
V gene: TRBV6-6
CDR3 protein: CASSLRTRTDEAFF